Shown below are 17 T cell receptor beta chains from a single sample sequenced in a study of human T cells and chemical hapten exposure. Time point noted: pre-sensitization, week 0. Treatment in this sample: therapeutic diphenylcyclopropenone sensitization with weekly scalp DPC. TCRdb independently ran MiXCR on the RACE reads; one entry per CDR3 protein. Of about 180,000 distinct CDR3 sequences in the sample, roughly 30% were seen once. The specimen was whole blood, collected in connection with sensitization to the hapten diphenylcyclopropenone (DPC). Receptors were obtained from a woman in her twenties or thirties with alopecia areata. Some clones in this sample may be carry-over from other donors' samples.

The rearrangement links TRBV2 to TRBJ2-1, with TRBD2 matching 10 bases. J was trimmed by 9 bases and V by 1 base; bases with no gene match: 6. CDR1 and CDR2 (germline): SNHLY, FYNNEI. The CDR3 is made up of 15 amino acids. This CDR3 is CASSEVLAGEVEQFF. CDR3 nucleotide sequence: TGTGCCAGCAGTGAAGTTCTAGCGGGAGAGGTTGAGCAGTTCTTC.

This clonotype was detected a few times. The chain carries TRBV28 and TRBJ2-2; perhaps TRBD2 as D (6 bases). The V and J ends lost 6 bases and 2 bases respectively, with 16 bases between them. The CDR3 loop spans 16 amino acids. The germline V gene encodes CDR1 MDHEN and CDR2 SYDVKM. Here the CDR3 reads CASSPSRGLNTGELFF. For the CDR3, the DNA is TGTGCCAGCAGCCCAAGCCGGGGACTCAACACCGGGGAGCTGTTTTTT. The whole variable domain, filled in from reference TRBV28 and TRBJ2-2, reads DVKVTQSSRYLVKRTGEKVFLECVQDMDHENMFWYRQDPGLGLRLIYFSYDVKMKEKGDIPEGYSVSREKKERFSLILESASTNQTSMYLCASSPSRGLNTGELFFGEGSRLTVL.

CDR3 protein: CSARASLAGQETQYF. CDR3 nucleotide sequence: TGCAGTGCTAGAGCAAGTCTAGCGGGGCAAGAGACCCAGTACTTC. The chain is built from TRBV20-1 and TRBJ2-5, with TRBD2 matching 9 bases. The trim removed 1 base at V and 2 bases at J, leaving 5 bases unmatched. CDR3 length equals 15 residues. CDR1 and CDR2 (germline): DFQATT, SNEGSKA (reference sequence).

This clonotype was seen a few times. The rearrangement joins TRBV24-1 to TRBJ2-2; a possible D gene is TRBD1 (6 bases). Trimming took 7 bases from V and 6 from J, leaving 8 bases between them. Germline assignment: CDR1 KGHDR and CDR2 SFDVKD. The CDR3 loop spans 12 amino acids. The CDR3 DNA reads as TGTGCCACCAGCGGACAGCCCGGGGAGCTGTTTTTT. Its protein product is CATSGQPGELFF.

Only a few counts were recorded for this clonotype. This chain joins TRBV9 and TRBJ2-1; maybe TRBD1 (5 bases). Germline assignment: CDR1 SGDLS and CDR2 YYNGEE. The length of the CDR3 is 14 residues. V lost 0 bases and J lost 4, with 8 bases in between. The CDR3 coding sequence is TGTGCCAGCAGCGTAGGGGCAGGGTACAATGAGCAGTTCTTC. Residues: CASSVGAGYNEQFF.

The chain has TRBV27 and TRBJ1-2; 12 bases match TRBD1. CDR1 is MNHEY and CDR2 is SMNVEV in the germline V gene (reference sequence). Trimming took 7 bases from V and 8 from J; bases not matched to a gene: 8. CDR3 length: 14 amino acids. The CDR3 here is CASTRGQGAGGYTF. Written as DNA, the CDR3 is TGTGCCAGCACCCGGGGACAGGGGGCGGGCGGCTACACCTTC.

The J gene is TRBJ1-4, the V gene TRBV28, with 7 bases matching TRBD1. V shed 4 bases, J shed 5 bases, and the junction held 7 bases outside the gene matches. The CDR3 spans 15 residues. The germline V gene encodes CDR1 MDHEN and CDR2 SYDVKM. This chain's CDR3 is CASSSGGTDNEKLFF. CDR3 nucleotide sequence: TGTGCCAGCAGTTCCGGTGGGACAGACAATGAAAAACTGTTTTTT.

The CDR3 DNA reads as TGTGCCAGCAGCCCGGGCGCCAGGGCGAGCTCCTACGAGCAGTACTTC. Amino acid sequence: CASSPGARASSYEQYF. The V call is TRBV5-4, the J call TRBJ2-7, with D possibly matching TRBD1 (5 bases). Germline V gives CDR1 SGHNT, CDR2 YYREEE (reference sequence). The CDR3 loop spans 16 amino acids. V lost 4 bases and J lost 0, with 17 bases in between.

The rearrangement links TRBV29-1 to TRBJ1-3, with D unclear. Trimming cost V 7 bases and J 2 bases, with 9 bases left between them. This CDR3 spans 12 amino acids. In germline, CDR1 is SQVTM, CDR2 ANQGSEA. CDR3: CSAVHPGNTIYF. The CDR3 nucleotides read TGCAGCGCCGTCCACCCTGGAAACACCATATATTTT.

This clonotype was seen more than once but under ten times. The CDR3 region has the DNA TGTGCCAGCAGCCAAGATCCAGCGGGAGGGCCCCGATACAATGAGCAGTTCTTC. Protein: CASSQDPAGGPRYNEQFF. The rearrangement links TRBV3-1 to TRBJ2-1; 10 bases map to TRBD2. This CDR3 has 18 residues. The germline V gene has CDR1 LGHDT and CDR2 YNNKEL (reference sequence). The V and J ends lost 0 bases and 4 bases, in that order; junction bases with no gene match: 9.

As for this clonotype: One end of the junction varies from germline; a read error may be responsible. The V gene is TRBV6-1, the J gene TRBJ1-6; no clear D. The CDR3 runs 12 residues. Per germline, CDR1 MNHNS and CDR2 SASEGT. The CDR3 here is CANSEAYSPLHF. The CDR3 coding sequence is TGTGCCAACAGTGAAGCGTATTCACCCCTCCACTTT.

V and J are TRBV6-2 or TRBV6-3 and TRBJ1-1; D gene unclear. Germline lookup yields CDR1 MNHEY and CDR2 SVGEGT. V lost 7 bases and J 1 base, leaving 13 bases between the germline ends. The CDR3 length is 14 residues. The CDR3 bases are TGTGCCAGCACCTACAGCTTGGGGAACACTGAAGCTTTCTTT. Translation: CASTYSLGNTEAFF.

The chain combines TRBV6-2 or TRBV6-3 with TRBJ2-1, with a weak D call TRBD2 (6 bases). The CDR3 extends over 17 amino acids. V shed 0 bases and J shed 6 bases, with 18 bases lying between them. Germline loops: CDR1 MNHEY, CDR2 SVGEGT. The CDR3 nucleotides read TGTGCCAGCAGTTACTCTATGGACGGGAGCAGCCCCAATGAGCAGTTCTTC. Translating it yields CASSYSMDGSSPNEQFF.

The CDR3 here is CASSTRQGKGSYEQYF. As DNA, the CDR3 is TGTGCCAGCAGCACTAGACAGGGAAAGGGGTCCTACGAGCAGTACTTC. The V and J genes are TRBV28 and TRBJ2-7; 7 bases align to TRBD1. The CDR3 extends over 16 amino acids. Per germline, CDR1 MDHEN and CDR2 SYDVKM. J lost 1 base, V lost 6 bases, and 12 bases had no gene match.

This clonotype was observed a few times. The V gene is TRBV7-2, the J gene TRBJ1-2; D possibly corresponds to TRBD1 (6 bases). Germline lookup yields CDR1 SGHTA and CDR2 FQGNSA. V gave up 5 bases and J gave up 6 bases, with 13 bases separating them. There are 13 residues in the CDR3. The CDR3 protein is CASSPREGDGYTF. The CDR3 region has the DNA TGTGCCAGCAGCCCCAGGGAGGGGGATGGCTACACCTTC.

The rearrangement uses TRBV29-1 and TRBJ2-3; TRBD1 or TRBD2 may be the D gene (5 bases each). Germline assignment: CDR1 SQVTM and CDR2 ANQGSEA. The CDR3 totals 16 residues. With 4 bases removed from V and 9 bases from J, the gap between germline ends came to 26 bases. CDR3 nucleotides: TGCAGCGTTGTGTTATTTCCGCCGGGACCCCGAGACACGCAGTATTTT. This codes for CSVVLFPPGPRDTQYF.

The genes are TRBV9 and TRBJ2-2; D uncertain. V was trimmed by 0 bases and J by 2 bases, leaving 8 bases between them. Germline lookup yields CDR1 SGDLS and CDR2 YYNGEE. This CDR3 has 15 amino acids. For the CDR3, the DNA is TGTGCCAGCAGCGTAGATGGGTCAAACACCGGGGAGCTGTTTTTT. Translating gives CASSVDGSNTGELFF.